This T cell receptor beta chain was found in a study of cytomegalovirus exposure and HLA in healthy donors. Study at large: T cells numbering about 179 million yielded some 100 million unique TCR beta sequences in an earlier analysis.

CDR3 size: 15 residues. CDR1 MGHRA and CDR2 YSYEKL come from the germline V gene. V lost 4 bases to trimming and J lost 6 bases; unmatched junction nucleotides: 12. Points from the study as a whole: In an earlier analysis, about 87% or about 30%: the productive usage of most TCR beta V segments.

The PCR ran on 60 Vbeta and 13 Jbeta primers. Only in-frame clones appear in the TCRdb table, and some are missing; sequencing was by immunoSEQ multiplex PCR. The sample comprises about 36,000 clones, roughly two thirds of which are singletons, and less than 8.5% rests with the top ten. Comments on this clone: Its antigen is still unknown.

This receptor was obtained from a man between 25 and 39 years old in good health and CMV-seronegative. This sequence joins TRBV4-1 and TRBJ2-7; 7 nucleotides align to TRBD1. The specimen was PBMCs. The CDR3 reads CASSPGQGEGFEQYF. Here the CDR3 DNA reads TGCGCCAGCAGCCCAGGGCAGGGGGAAGGGTTCGAGCAGTACTTC.